These 12 T cell receptor beta chains share one sample of origin, sequenced in a study of cytomegalovirus exposure and HLA in healthy donors. The study ran its PCR with 60 Vbeta and 13 Jbeta primers. This table comes from immunoSEQ multiplex PCR, and its TCRdb copy is limited to in-frame clones, with some not included. The sample lists 130,000 or so clones, roughly 82% occurring once. Specimen: PBMCs. These receptors were collected from a woman under 30 in good health and CMV-seropositive.

The J gene is TRBJ1-1, the V gene TRBV30; D is unclear. Germline values: CDR1 GTSNPN, CDR2 SVGIG (reference sequence). The CDR3 contains 14 residues. V dropped 4 bases and J dropped 1 base, with 13 bases sitting between them. The CDR3 spells CAWKGGIKNTEAFF. The CDR3 DNA reads TGTGCCTGGAAAGGCGGCATTAAGAACACTGAAGCTTTCTTT. Using reference TRBV30 and TRBJ1-1 for the parts outside the CDR3, the full variable domain is SQTIHQWPATLVQPVGSPLSLECTVEGTSNPNLYWYRQAAGRGLQLLFYSVGIGQISSEVPQNLSASRPQDRQFILSSKKLLLSDSGFYLCAWKGGIKNTEAFFGQGTRLTVV.

The chain uses TRBV6-6 and TRBJ2-2, with 7 positions matching TRBD2. The V and J ends lost 6 bases and 8 bases, in that order; junction bases with no gene match: 0. The CDR3 sequence is 11 residues long. Germline assignment: CDR1 MNHNY and CDR2 SVGAGI (reference sequence). As DNA, the CDR3 is TGTGCCAGCAGAGCGGGGGGGGAGCTGTTTTTT. This codes for CASRAGGELFF.

V and J are TRBV2 and TRBJ1-4, with a tentative D call TRBD1 (5 bases). Looked up from germline, CDR1 is SNHLY and CDR2 is FYNNEI. V lost 4 bases and J 8 bases, leaving 11 bases between the germline ends. The CDR3 has 13 residues. The CDR3 loop is CASSVDIKEKLFF. DNA of the CDR3: TGTGCCAGCAGTGTGGACATCAAGGAAAAACTGTTTTTT.

This chain joins TRBV11-1 and TRBJ1-3, with 10 positions matching TRBD1. The CDR3 has 18 residues. Per germline, CDR1 SGHAT and CDR2 FQDESV (reference sequence). With V trimmed by 4 bases and J by 5 bases, 14 bases remained unmatched. The CDR3 DNA reads TGTGCCAGCAGCTCCCCGGACAGGGGGTACTTAGTGAGAAACACCATATATTTT. It codes for CASSSPDRGYLVRNTIYF.

V is TRBV7-8 and J is TRBJ2-3, with TRBD2 matching over 7 bases. The J segment lost 3 bases and the V segment lost 1 base, leaving 13 bases of the junction unmatched. The CDR3 spans 18 residues. From germline, CDR1 is SGHVS and CDR2 FQNEAQ. CDR3 nucleotide sequence: TGTGCCAGCAGCTTAGGGGGCCCTGCTAGCGGAGGTACAGATACGCAGTATTTT. Its translation is CASSLGGPASGGTDTQYF.

This rearrangement joins TRBV4-1 to TRBJ1-4, with 8 bases matching TRBD1. CDR3 size: 15 residues. The V gene end was trimmed by 3 bases and the J gene end by 4 bases; junction bases not matched to a gene: 4. Looked up from germline, CDR1 is MGHRA and CDR2 is YSYEKL. CDR3 region: CASSHPDRDNEKLFF. CDR3 bases: TGCGCCAGCAGCCATCCGGACAGGGATAATGAAAAACTGTTTTTT.

The chain has TRBV12-5 and TRBJ1-3; tentative D call: TRBD1 (6 bases). V gave up 5 bases and J gave up 0 bases, with 17 bases separating them. Germline CDR1 and CDR2: LGHNT and FRNRAP. CDR3 length equals 17 residues. The CDR3 bases are TGTGCTAGTGGTCCCCCGGACAGCTCCTACTCTGGAAACACCATATATTTT. Translating it yields CASGPPDSSYSGNTIYF.

CDR3 loop: CASSSAPTGDTEAFF. The CDR3 region has the DNA TGTGCCAGCAGTTCCGCGCCGACAGGGGACACTGAAGCTTTCTTT. The V and J genes are TRBV6-1 and TRBJ1-1; 8 bases agree with TRBD1. The V gene end was trimmed by 5 bases and the J gene end by 3 bases; junction bases not matched to a gene: 8. In germline, CDR1 is MNHNS, CDR2 SASEGT. The CDR3 length is 15 residues.

The chain recombines TRBV2 with TRBJ1-1; 9 nucleotides align to TRBD1. This CDR3 has 14 amino acids. V dropped 4 bases and J dropped 1; count of bases not matched to a gene: 1. Germline lookup yields CDR1 SNHLY and CDR2 FYNNEI. The CDR3 bases are TGTGCCAGCAGTGGGACAGGGGCGAACACTGAAGCTTTCTTT. Protein sequence: CASSGTGANTEAFF.

The chain combines TRBV25-1 with TRBJ2-3; D is unresolved. This CDR3 spans 14 amino acids. Looked up from germline, CDR1 is MGHDK and CDR2 is SYGVNS. V was pared by 4 bases and J by 4 bases, with 12 bases between. CDR3 DNA sequence: TGTGCCAGCAGTGGTGGGCAGGTCCCAGATACGCAGTATTTT. It yields the protein CASSGGQVPDTQYF.

The chain is built from TRBV28 and TRBJ2-5, with 7 bases identical to TRBD2. This CDR3 has 14 residues. The junction had 8 bases not matched to a gene; V was cut back by 8 bases and J by 2 bases. Germline lookup yields CDR1 MDHEN and CDR2 SYDVKM. The chain's CDR3 is CASSSPSGQETQYF. The CDR3 nucleotides read TGTGCCAGCTCCTCTCCTAGCGGACAAGAGACCCAGTACTTC.

The chain employs TRBV18 and TRBJ2-5; D possibly corresponds to TRBD1 (5 bases). Germline CDR1 and CDR2: KGHSH and LQKENI. Trimming stripped 5 bases from V and 3 bases from J, with 13 bases between. CDR3 length: 14 amino acids. The CDR3 DNA is TGTGCCAGCTCAAGGAATACAGGAGAAGAGACCCAGTACTTC. It is translated as CASSRNTGEETQYF.